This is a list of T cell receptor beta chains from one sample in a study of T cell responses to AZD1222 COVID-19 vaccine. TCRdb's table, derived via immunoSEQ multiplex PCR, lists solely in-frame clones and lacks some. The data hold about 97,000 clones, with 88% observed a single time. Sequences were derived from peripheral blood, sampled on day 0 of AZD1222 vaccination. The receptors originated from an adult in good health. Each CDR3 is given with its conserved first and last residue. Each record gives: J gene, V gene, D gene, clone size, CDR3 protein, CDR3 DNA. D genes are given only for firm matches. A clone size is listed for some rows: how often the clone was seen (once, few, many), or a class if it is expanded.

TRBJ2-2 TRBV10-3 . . CAIQADQVNTGELFF TGTGCCATCCAAGCAGACCAAGTGAACACCGGGGAGCTGTTTTTT
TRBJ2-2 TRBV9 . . CASSVEVTGELFF TGTGCCAGCAGCGTAGAAGTAACCGGGGAGCTGTTTTTT
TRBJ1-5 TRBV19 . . CASSGGTLSNQPQHF TGTGCCAGTAGTGGGGGGACGTTGAGCAATCAGCCCCAGCATTTT
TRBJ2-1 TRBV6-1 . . CASSEVRFAPSEQFF TGTGCCAGCAGTGAAGTAAGATTCGCACCCAGTGAGCAGTTCTTC
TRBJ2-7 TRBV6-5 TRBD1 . CASSRTGTGSYEQYF TGTGCCAGCAGCCGGACCGGGACAGGGTCCTACGAGCAGTACTTC
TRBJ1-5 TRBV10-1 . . CASSEYRTFNDQPQHF TGCGCCAGCAGTGAGTACAGGACTTTTAACGATCAGCCCCAGCATTTT
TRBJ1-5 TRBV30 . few CAWSSGSNQPQHF TGTGCCTGGAGTTCGGGTAGCAATCAGCCCCAGCATTTT
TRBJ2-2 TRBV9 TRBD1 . CASSVKWTGGGETGELFF TGTGCCAGCAGCGTAAAGTGGACAGGGGGCGGGGAAACCGGGGAGCTGTTTTTT
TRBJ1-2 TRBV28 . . CASSQTALYGYTF TGTGCCAGCAGTCAGACAGCCCTCTATGGCTACACCTTC
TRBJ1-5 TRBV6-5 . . CASSDLRRERQPQHF TGTGCCAGCAGCGACTTGAGGCGGGAACGCCAGCCCCAGCATTTT
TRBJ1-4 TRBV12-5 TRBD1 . CASGSAPYRGPNEKLFF TGTGCTAGTGGCTCCGCCCCATACAGGGGGCCTAATGAAAAACTGTTTTTT
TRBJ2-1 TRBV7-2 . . CASSLGQPPYEQFF TGTGCCAGCAGCTTAGGCCAACCACCGTATGAGCAGTTCTTC
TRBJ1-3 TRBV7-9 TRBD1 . CASSWGQDGNTIYF TGTGCCAGCAGTTGGGGACAGGATGGAAACACCATATATTTT
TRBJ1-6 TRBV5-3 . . CARSVRVFLHF TGTGCCAGAAGCGTGAGGGTCTTCCTCCACTTT
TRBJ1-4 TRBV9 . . CASSSELGGGEKLFF TGTGCCAGCAGCTCAGAGCTGGGGGGGGGTGAAAAACTGTTTTTT
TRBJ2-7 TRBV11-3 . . CASSLHRDTDFYEQYF TGTGCCAGCAGCTTACACCGGGACACGGACTTCTACGAGCAGTACTTC
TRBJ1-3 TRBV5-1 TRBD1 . CASSLETGSGNTIYF TGCGCCAGCAGCTTGGAGACAGGGTCCGGAAACACCATATATTTT
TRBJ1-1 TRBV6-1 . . CASSEARNTEAFF TGTGCCAGCAGTGAAGCCAGGAACACTGAAGCTTTCTTT
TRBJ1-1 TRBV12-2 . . CASRLGQPEAFF TGTGCAAGTCGCTTGGGGCAGCCTGAAGCTTTCTTT
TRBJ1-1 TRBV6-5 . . CASRQDLNTEAFF TGTGCCAGCAGGCAGGATTTGAACACTGAAGCTTTCTTT
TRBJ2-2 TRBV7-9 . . CASSLVKQNTGELFF TGTGCCAGCAGCTTAGTGAAGCAGAACACCGGGGAGCTGTTTTTT
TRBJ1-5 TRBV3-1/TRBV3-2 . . CASSLRGGMGQPQHF TGTGCCAGCAGCCTACGGGGGGGGATGGGGCAGCCCCAGCATTTT
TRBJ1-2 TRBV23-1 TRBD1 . CASSQSTVTGTEWGYTF TGCGCCAGCAGTCAATCCACGGTGACAGGGACCGAATGGGGCTACACCTTC
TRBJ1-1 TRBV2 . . CASSEAGNTEAFF TGTGCCAGCAGTGAGGCGGGGAACACTGAAGCTTTCTTT
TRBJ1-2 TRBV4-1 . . CASSVTSRAHYGYTF TGCGCCAGCAGCGTGACTTCGAGGGCCCACTATGGCTACACCTTC
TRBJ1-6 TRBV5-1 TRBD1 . CASSIDRGRNSPLHF TGCGCCAGCAGCATAGACAGGGGTAGGAATTCACCCCTCCACTTT
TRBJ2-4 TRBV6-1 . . CASSENQVVAKNIQYF TGTGCCAGCAGTGAAAATCAGGTTGTAGCCAAAAACATTCAGTACTTC
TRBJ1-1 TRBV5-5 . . CASSLAGASSNTEAFF TGTGCCAGCAGCTTGGCAGGGGCCAGCTCCAACACTGAAGCTTTCTTT
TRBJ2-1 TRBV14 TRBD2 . CASSSQRGGHRNEQFF TGTGCCAGCAGCTCACAGCGGGGGGGCCATCGCAATGAGCAGTTCTTC
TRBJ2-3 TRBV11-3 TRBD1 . CASRRTGSSTDTQYF TGTGCCAGCAGGAGGACAGGGTCCAGCACAGATACGCAGTATTTT
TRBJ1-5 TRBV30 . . CAWSLGRTNQPQHF TGTGCCTGGAGTCTGGGACGGACAAATCAGCCCCAGCATTTT
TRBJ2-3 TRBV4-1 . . CASSRIGQRTDTQYF TGCGCCAGCAGCCGGATTGGACAGCGCACAGATACGCAGTATTTT
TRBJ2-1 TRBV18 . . CASSPRRNEQFF TGTGCCAGCTCACCACGTAGAAATGAGCAGTTCTTC
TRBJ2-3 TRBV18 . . CASSESGDTQYF TGTGCCAGCTCAGAAAGCGGAGATACGCAGTATTTT
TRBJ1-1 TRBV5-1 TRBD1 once CASSFSRDRGTNTEAFF TGCGCCAGCAGCTTCTCCCGGGACAGGGGTACGAACACTGAAGCTTTCTTT
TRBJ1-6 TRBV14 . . CASSQDYRNSPLHF TGTGCCAGCAGCCAAGACTACAGAAATTCACCCCTCCACTTT
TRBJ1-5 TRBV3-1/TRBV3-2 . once CASSLGRGTGSNQPQHF TGTGCCAGCAGCCTGGGACGGGGGACGGGGAGCAATCAGCCCCAGCATTTT
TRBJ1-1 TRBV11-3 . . CASSLGPGAEAFF TGTGCCAGCAGCTTAGGGCCAGGGGCGGAAGCTTTCTTT
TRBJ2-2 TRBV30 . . CAWSGAPKANTGELFF TGTGCCTGGAGTGGGGCTCCAAAAGCGAACACCGGGGAGCTGTTTTTT